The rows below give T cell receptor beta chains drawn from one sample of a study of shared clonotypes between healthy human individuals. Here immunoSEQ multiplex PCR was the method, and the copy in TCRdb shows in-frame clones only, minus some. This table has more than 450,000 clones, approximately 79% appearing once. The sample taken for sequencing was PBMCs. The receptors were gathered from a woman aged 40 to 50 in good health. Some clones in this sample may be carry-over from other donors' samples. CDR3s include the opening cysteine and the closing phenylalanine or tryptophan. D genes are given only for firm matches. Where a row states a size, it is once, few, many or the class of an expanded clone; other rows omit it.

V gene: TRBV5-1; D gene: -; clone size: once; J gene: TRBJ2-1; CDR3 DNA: TGCGCCAGCAGCTTGGAACCCCCTCTGTACTACAATGAGCAGTTCTTC; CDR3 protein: CASSLEPPLYYNEQFF
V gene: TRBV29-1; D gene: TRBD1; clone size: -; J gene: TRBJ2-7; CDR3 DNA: TGCAGCGTTAAGGGACAGGGGTGGTCCGAGCAGTACTTC; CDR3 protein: CSVKGQGWSEQYF
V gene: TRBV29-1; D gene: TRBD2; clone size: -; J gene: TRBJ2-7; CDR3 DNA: TGCAGCGTTGGTGGGCCTAGCGGGATACCCTACGAGCAGTACTTC; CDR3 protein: CSVGGPSGIPYEQYF
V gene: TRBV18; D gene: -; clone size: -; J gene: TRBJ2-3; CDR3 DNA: TGTGCCAGCTCACCCGGTAGCACAGATACGCAGTATTTT; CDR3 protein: CASSPGSTDTQYF
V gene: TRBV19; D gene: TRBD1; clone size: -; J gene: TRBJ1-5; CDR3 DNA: TGTGCCAGTAGTGGCCCGGGACAGAGCAATCAGCCCCAGCATTTT; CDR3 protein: CASSGPGQSNQPQHF
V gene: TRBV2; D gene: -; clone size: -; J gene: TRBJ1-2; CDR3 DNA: TGTGCCAGCAGCGAGACAGCCGGCTGGGGCTACACCTTC; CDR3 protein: CASSETAGWGYTF
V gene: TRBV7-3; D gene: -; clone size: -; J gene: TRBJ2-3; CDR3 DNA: TGTGCCAGCAGCTTAATAAGCGGACACACAGATACGCAGTATTTT; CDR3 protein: CASSLISGHTDTQYF
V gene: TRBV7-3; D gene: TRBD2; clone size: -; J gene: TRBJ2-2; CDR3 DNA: TGTGCCAGCAGCCTCGGACTAGCGGGAGCAGTCGGGGAGCTGTTTTTT; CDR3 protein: CASSLGLAGAVGELFF
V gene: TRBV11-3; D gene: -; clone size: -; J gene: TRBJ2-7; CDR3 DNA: TGTGCCAGCAGCTTAGGGGGTCGGGCCGATAGCTCCTACGAGCAGTACTTC; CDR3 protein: CASSLGGRADSSYEQYF
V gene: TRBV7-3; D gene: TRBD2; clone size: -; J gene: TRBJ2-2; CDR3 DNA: TGTGCCAGCAGCTTAAAAAGAAGGCTAGCGGGAGGGCCGGGAACCGGGGAGCTGTTTTTT; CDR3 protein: CASSLKRRLAGGPGTGELFF
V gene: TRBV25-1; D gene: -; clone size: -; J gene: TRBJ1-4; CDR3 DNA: TGTGCCAGCAGTGGGCCCCTGGGGAATGAAAAACTGTTTTTT; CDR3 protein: CASSGPLGNEKLFF
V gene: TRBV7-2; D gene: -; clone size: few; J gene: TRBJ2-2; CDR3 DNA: TGTGCCAGCAGCTTAGTGATGGCGGCCGGGGAGCTGTTTTTT; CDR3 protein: CASSLVMAAGELFF
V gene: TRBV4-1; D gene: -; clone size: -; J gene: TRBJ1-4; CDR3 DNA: TGCGCCAGCAGCCGGACCCGGGAAAAACTGTTTTTT; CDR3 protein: CASSRTREKLFF
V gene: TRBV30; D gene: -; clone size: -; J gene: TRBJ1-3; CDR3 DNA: TGTGCCTGGAGTGTGGGCAGGGCTGGAAACACCATATATTTT; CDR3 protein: CAWSVGRAGNTIYF
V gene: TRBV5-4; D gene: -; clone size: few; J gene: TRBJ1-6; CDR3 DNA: TGTGCCAGCAGCTTGGAGTCTAATTCACCCCTCCACTTT; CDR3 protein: CASSLESNSPLHF
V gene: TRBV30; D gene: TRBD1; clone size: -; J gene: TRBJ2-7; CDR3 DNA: TGTGCCTGGACCGGCGGGACAGGCGCCAGGGAGCAGTACTTC; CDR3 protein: CAWTGGTGAREQYF
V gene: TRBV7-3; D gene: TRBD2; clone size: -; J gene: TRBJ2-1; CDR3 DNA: TGTGCCAGCAGCTTAACCTCGGGCGGGAGGGGATACAATGAGCAGTTCTTC; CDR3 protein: CASSLTSGGRGYNEQFF
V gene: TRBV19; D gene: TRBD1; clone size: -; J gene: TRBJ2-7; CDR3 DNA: TGTGCCAGTAGGGTAACAGGGGGGTACGAGCAGTACTTC; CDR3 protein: CASRVTGGYEQYF
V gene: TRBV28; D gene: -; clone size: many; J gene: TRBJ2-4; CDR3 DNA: TGTGCCAGCAGTGCGACAGCTACCAAAAACATTCAGTACTTC; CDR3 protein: CASSATATKNIQYF
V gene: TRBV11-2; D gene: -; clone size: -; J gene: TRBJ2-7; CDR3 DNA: TGTGCCAGCAGCGCCTCCGGAGGGGGCGAGCAGTACTTC; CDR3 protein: CASSASGGGEQYF
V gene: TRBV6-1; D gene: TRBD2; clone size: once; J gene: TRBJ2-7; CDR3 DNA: TGTGCCAGCAGCCCCCCGGGGGGGCGCTTCCACGAGCAGTACTTC; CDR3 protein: CASSPPGGRFHEQYF
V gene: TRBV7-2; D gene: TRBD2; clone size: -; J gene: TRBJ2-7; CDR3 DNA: TGTGCCAGCAGCTTAAGACTAGCGGGAGTTGGTGGGGAGCAGTACTTC; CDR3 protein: CASSLRLAGVGGEQYF
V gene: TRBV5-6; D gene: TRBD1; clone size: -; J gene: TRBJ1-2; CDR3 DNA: TGTGCCAGCAGTGACTCCGGGACAGGGGACAACAAGGGTGGCTACACCTTC; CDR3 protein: CASSDSGTGDNKGGYTF
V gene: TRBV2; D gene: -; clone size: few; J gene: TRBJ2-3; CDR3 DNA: TGTGCCAGCAGTGATGGACTCCTCACAGATACGCAGTATTTT; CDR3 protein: CASSDGLLTDTQYF
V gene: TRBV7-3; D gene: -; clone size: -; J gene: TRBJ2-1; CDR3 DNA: TGTGCCAGCAGCTTAGGGACGGGAAATGAGCAGTTCTTC; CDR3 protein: CASSLGTGNEQFF
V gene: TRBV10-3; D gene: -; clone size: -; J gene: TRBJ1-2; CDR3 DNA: TGTGCCATCAGTGAGTCGAGGCAGTCCCATGGCTACACCTTC; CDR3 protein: CAISESRQSHGYTF
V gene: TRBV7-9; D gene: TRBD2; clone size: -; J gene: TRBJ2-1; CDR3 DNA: TGTGCCAGCAGCTTAGTGGGGGGGGAAGAGCAGTTCTTC; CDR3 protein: CASSLVGGEEQFF
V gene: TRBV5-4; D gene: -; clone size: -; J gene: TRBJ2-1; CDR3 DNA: TGTGCCAGCAGCTTAGTGGCTAGCGCCGAGGTAGGGGAGCAGTTCTTC; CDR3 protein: CASSLVASAEVGEQFF
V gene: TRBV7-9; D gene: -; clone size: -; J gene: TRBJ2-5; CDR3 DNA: TGTGCCAGCAGCGCCACAGGTGGGGAGACCCAGTACTTC; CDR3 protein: CASSATGGETQYF
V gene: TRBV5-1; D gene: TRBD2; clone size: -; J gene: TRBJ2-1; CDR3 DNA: TGCGCCAGCAGCAGATCTAGCGGAGGCTCCTACAATGAGCAGTTCTTC; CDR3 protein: CASSRSSGGSYNEQFF
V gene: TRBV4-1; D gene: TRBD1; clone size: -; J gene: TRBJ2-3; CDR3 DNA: TGCGCCAGCAGCCAAGATCAGGGGGCGAAAGATACGCAGTATTTT; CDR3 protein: CASSQDQGAKDTQYF
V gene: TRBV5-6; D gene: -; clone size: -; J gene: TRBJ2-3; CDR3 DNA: TGTGCCAGCAGCCCCCGTGGGCTGAGCACAGATACGCAGTATTTT; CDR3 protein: CASSPRGLSTDTQYF
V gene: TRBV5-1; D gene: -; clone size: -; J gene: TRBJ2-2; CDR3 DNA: TGCGCCAGCACCGCGGAGGTACTAGACACCGGGGAGCTGTTTTTT; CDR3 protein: CASTAEVLDTGELFF
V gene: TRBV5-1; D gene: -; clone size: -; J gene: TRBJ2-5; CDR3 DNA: TGCGCCAGCAGCTTGGGGGGACGACTAGGAGGAGAGACCCAGTACTTC; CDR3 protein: CASSLGGRLGGETQYF
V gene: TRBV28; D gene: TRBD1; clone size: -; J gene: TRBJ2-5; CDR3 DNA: TGTGCCAGCAGTCAGGGGGTGGAAGAGACCCAGTACTTC; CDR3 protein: CASSQGVEETQYF
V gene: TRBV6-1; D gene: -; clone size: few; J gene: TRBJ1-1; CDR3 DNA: TGTGCCAGCAGGATGATGACGGTTAACACTGAAGCTTTCTTT; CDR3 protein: CASRMMTVNTEAFF
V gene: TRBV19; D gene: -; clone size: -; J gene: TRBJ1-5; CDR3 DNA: TGTGCCAGTAGTATGGTCCAGACTGCCTCAACTCAGCCCCAGCATTTT; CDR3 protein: CASSMVQTASTQPQHF
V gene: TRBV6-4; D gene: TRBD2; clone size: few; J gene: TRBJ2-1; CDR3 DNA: TGTGCCAGCAGTGAGGGGACTAGCGGGGAGCCCTACAATGAGCAGTTCTTC; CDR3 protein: CASSEGTSGEPYNEQFF
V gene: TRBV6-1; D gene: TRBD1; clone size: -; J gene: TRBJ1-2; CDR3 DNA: TGTGCCAGCACCCCAGGACAGGGTAGCTATGGCTACACCTTC; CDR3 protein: CASTPGQGSYGYTF
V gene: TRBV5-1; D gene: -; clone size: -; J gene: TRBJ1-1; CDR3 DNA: TGCGCCAGCAGCGAACACGGAGGGCTCACTGAAGCTTTCTTT; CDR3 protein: CASSEHGGLTEAFF
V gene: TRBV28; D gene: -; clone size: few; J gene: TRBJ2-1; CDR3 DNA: TGTGCCAGCAAAACCCCACCGGGACTTCCAGGTGAGCAGTTCTTC; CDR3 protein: CASKTPPGLPGEQFF
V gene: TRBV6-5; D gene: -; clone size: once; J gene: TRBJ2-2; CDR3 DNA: TGTGCCAGCAGTTCCCTGGGGGGCCCAAACACCGGGGAGCTGTTTTTT; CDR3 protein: CASSSLGGPNTGELFF
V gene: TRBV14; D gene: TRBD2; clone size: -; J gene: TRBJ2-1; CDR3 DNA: TGTGCCAGCAGCCAAGAACTAGCGGAAGCCAATGAGCAGTTCTTC; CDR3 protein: CASSQELAEANEQFF
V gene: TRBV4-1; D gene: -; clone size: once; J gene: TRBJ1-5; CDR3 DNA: TGCGCCAGCAGCCAAGATCCCAACAGGACTCTAACCGATCAGCCCCAGCATTTT; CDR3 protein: CASSQDPNRTLTDQPQHF
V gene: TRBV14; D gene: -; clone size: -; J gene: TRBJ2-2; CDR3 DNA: TGTGCCAGCAGCCAAGATCCGATCGGCAACTACGGGGAGCTGTTTTTT; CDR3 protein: CASSQDPIGNYGELFF
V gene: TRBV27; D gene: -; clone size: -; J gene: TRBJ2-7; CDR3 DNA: TGTGCCAGCAGTCTGGGCGCCCGTACCTACGAGCAGTACTTC; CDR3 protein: CASSLGARTYEQYF
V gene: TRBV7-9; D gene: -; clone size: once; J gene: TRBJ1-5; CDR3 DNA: TGTGCCAGCAGCTTAGTAACAGAAAATCAGCCCCAGCATTTT; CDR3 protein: CASSLVTENQPQHF
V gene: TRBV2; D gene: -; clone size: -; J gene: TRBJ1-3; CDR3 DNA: TGTGCCAGCAGTGATGGGGGTTCTGGAAACACCATATATTTT; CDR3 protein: CASSDGGSGNTIYF
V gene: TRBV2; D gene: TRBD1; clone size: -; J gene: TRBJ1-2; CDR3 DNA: TGTGCCAGCAGAGACAGGGGGCACGGCTACACCTTC; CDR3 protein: CASRDRGHGYTF
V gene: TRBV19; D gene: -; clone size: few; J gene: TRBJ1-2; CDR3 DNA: TGTGCCAGTAGTAGAGCCTTGGGAGCGAACTATGGCTACACCTTC; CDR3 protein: CASSRALGANYGYTF
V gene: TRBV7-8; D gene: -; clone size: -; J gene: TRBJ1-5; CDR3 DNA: TGTGCCAGCAGCTTGCTAGGGAGCAATCAGCCCCAGCATTTT; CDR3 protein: CASSLLGSNQPQHF
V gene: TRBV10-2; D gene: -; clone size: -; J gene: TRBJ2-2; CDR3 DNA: TGCGCCAGCAAAGGACTGAACACCGGGGAGCTGTTTTTT; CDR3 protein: CASKGLNTGELFF